Given below is one TCR beta chain in context. A J-beta primer mix and a sample-barcoded 5' primer were used in a second PCR of roughly 7 to 12 cycles. TCRdb fed the 5' RACE reads into MiXCR, producing one record per CDR3 protein. The profile covers about 640,000 distinct CDR3 sequences, with 58% appearing a single time and around 37% taken by the ten largest. The data were taken from a study of blood T cells in healthy people across ages. Trimming cost V 4 bases and J 6 bases; bases outside gene matches: 13. The CDR3 sequence is 16 residues long. The germline gives CDR1 MNHEY, CDR2 SVGAGI. This TCR came from a man between 60 and 75 years old in good health. The sample taken for sequencing was blood. V gene TRBV6-5 combines with J gene TRBJ1-1, with 8 bases lining up with TRBD1. The CDR3 protein is CASSSSGGGGEPEAFF. The CDR3, as DNA: TGTGCCAGCAGTTCGTCAGGGGGCGGTGGGGAGCCTGAAGCTTTCTTT.